Listed here is a single T cell receptor (beta chain). As yet, its antigen is unknown. This record comes from a study of CD8+CD57+ T cells in acquired aplastic anemia. Study-wide results and caveats: Overlap between patients and controls comprised some 31 CD8+ CDR3 sequences.

The study profiled TCR beta VDJ and CDR3 using genomic DNA as template. TCRdb used MiXCR to reprocess the reads, holding one entry per CDR3 protein. This table holds over 150,000 distinct CDR3 sequences, roughly 49% found once. The CDR3 sequence is 16 residues long. The V gene's germline CDR1 is SNHLY and CDR2 FYNNEI. Deletions cut 5 bases from V and 4 bases from J, with 20 bases between. CD8+CD57+ cell expansion, shown by flow cytometry, had occurred in the patients selected for sequencing. In all patients, the disease was severe acquired aplastic anemia. Patients had not yet gotten any therapy when their blood was taken for sampling.

This rearrangement joins TRBV2 to TRBJ2-5; D is possibly TRBD1 (5 bases). The sequenced material came from sorted CD4+, CD8+, or CD8+CD57+ T cells (not recorded which) from PBMCs. The receptor's source is a human donor with aplastic anemia. The CDR3 nucleotides read TGTGCCAGCAGTCGTAGGGGAAAGGGTAAAGGAGAGACCCAGTACTTC. It codes for CASSRRGKGKGETQYF.